The clone carrying this TCR beta chain has ten or more counts. Its target is unknown. The source of the sample is a study of glioma-infiltrating T cells. The V and J ends lost 4 bases and 2 bases, in that order; junction bases with no gene match: 9. The CDR3 has 16 amino acids. CDR1 and CDR2 (germline): MDHEN, SYDVKM. Notes on the study in general: Tissue and blood shared very few CDR3 sequences. Tissue-blood divergence was below expectation in non-neoplastic patients, above in gliomas.

Amplification of TCR alpha and beta CDR3 regions from RNA used iRepertoire nested multiplex PCR. For one-step reverse transcription and amplification, about 90-450 ng of tissue mRNA or PBMC total RNA was used. A single record per CDR3 protein comes from TCRdb applying MiXCR to the multiplex PCR reads. The sample has some 160,000 distinct CDR3 sequences, around 40% seen once. Sequenced input: glioma tissue, nonneoplastic brain tissue, or PBMCs (not recorded which). This clonotype was sampled from a human donor with low-grade glioma or glioblastoma, undergoing nonglioma brain surgery, or in good health (not recorded which). V usage is TRBV28 and J usage is TRBJ2-5, with 8 bases fitting TRBD2. The CDR3 nucleotides read TGTGCCAGCAGTTCAGCGGGAGCAGAGGGGCAAGAGACCCAGTACTTC. This gives the protein CASSSAGAEGQETQYF.